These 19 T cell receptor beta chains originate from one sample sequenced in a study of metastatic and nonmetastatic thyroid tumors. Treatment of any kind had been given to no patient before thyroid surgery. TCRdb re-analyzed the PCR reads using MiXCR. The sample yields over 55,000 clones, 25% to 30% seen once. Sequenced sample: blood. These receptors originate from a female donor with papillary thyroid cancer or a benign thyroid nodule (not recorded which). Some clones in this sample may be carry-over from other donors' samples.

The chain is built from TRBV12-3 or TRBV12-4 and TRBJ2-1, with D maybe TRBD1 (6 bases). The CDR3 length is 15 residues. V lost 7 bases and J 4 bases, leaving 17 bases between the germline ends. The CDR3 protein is CASTPGDMIYNEQFF. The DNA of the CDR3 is TGTGCCAGCACCCCAGGGGACATGATATACAATGAGCAGTTCTTC.

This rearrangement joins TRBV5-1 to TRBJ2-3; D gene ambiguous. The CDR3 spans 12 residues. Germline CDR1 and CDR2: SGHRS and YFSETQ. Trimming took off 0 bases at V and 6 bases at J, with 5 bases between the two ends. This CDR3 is CASSLEADTQYF. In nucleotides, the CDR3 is TGCGCCAGCAGCTTGGAAGCCGATACGCAGTATTTT. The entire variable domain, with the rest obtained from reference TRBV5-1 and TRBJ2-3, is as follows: KAGVTQTPRYLIKTRGQQVTLSCSPISGHRSVSWYQQTPGQGLQFLFEYFSETQRNKGNFPGRFSGRQFSNSRSEMNVSTLELGDSALYLCASSLEADTQYFGPGTRLTVL.

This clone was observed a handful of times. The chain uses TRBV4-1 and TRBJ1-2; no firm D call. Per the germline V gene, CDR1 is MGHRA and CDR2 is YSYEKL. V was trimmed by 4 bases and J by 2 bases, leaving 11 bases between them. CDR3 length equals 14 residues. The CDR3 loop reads CASSLELDNYGYTF. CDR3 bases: TGCGCCAGCAGCCTAGAATTAGACAACTATGGCTACACCTTC.

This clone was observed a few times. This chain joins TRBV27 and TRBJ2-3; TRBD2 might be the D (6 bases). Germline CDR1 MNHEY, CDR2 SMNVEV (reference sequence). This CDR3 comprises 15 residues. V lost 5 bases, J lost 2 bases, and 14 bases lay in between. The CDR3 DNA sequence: TGTGCCAGCAGTCCACCCGGGACTCTCACAGATACGCAGTATTTT. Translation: CASSPPGTLTDTQYF.

The CDR3 DNA reads TGCAGTGCTTCTGGCGGGAACACTGAAGCTTTCTTT. As protein: CSASGGNTEAFF. The rearrangement links TRBV20-1 to TRBJ1-1, with D uncertain. The CDR3 spans 12 residues. The ends were cut back, 5 bases at V and 1 base at J, with 8 bases in the middle. CDR1 is DFQATT, CDR2 SNEGSKA, per germline (reference sequence).

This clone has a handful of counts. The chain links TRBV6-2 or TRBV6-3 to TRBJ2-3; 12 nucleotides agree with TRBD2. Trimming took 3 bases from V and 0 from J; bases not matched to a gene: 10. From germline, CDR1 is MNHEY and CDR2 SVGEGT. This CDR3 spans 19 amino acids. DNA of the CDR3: TGTGCCAGCAGTTATCTAGCGGGAGGGCCCAAGTCTAGCACAGATACGCAGTATTTT. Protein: CASSYLAGGPKSSTDTQYF.

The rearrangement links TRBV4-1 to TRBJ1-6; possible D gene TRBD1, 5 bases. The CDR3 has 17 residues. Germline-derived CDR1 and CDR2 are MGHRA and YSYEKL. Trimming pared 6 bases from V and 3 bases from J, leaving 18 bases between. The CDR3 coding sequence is TGCGCCAGCAGTCAAAAGCCGGGGGAGAACTATAATTCACCCCTCCACTTT. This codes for CASSQKPGENYNSPLHF.

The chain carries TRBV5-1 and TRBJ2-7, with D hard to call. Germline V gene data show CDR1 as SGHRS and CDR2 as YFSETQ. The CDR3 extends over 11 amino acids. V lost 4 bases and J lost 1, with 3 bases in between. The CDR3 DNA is TGCGCCAGCAGCCCTTCCTACGAGCAGTACTTC. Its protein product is CASSPSYEQYF.

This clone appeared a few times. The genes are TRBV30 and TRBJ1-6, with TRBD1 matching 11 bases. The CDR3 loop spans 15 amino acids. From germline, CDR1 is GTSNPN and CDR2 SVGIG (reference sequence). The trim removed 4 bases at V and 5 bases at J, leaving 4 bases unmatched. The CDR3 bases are TGTGCCTGGATTGGACAGGGGGCAAATAATTCACCCCTCCACTTT. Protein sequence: CAWIGQGANNSPLHF.

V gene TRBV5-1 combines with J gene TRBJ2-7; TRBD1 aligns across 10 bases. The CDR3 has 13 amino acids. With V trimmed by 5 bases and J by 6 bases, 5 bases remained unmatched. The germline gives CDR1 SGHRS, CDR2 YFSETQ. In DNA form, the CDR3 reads TGCGCCAGCAGATCCGGGACAGGGGTCGAGCAGTACTTC. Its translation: CASRSGTGVEQYF. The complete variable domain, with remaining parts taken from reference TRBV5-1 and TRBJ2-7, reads KAGVTQTPRYLIKTRGQQVTLSCSPISGHRSVSWYQQTPGQGLQFLFEYFSETQRNKGNFPGRFSGRQFSNSRSEMNVSTLELGDSALYLCASRSGTGVEQYFGPGTRLTVT.

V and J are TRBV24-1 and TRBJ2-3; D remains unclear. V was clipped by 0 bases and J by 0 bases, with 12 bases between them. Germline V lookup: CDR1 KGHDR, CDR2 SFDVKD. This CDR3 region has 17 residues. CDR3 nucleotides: TGTGCCACCAGTGATTTGAAAAAGAGCCTTAGCACAGATACGCAGTATTTT. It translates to CATSDLKKSLSTDTQYF.

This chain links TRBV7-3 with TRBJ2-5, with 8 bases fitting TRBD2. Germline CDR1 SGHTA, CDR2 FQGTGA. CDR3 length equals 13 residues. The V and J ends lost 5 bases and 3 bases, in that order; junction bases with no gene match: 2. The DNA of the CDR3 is TGTGCCAGCAGCCGGGGGGGAAAAGAGACCCAGTACTTC. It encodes CASSRGGKETQYF.

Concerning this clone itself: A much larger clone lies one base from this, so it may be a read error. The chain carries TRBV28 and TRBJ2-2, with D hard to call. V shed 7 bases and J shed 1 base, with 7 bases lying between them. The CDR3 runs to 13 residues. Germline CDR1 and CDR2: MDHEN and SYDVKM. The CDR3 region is CASISQNTGELFF. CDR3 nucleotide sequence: TGTGCCAGCATTTCACAGAACACCGGGGAGCTGTTTTTT.

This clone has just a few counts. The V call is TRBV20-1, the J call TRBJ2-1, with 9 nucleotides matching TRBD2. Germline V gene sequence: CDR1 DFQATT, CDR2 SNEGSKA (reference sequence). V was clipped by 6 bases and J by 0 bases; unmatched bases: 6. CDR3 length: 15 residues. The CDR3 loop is CSAKAGGSSYNEQFF. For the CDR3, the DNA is TGCAGTGCGAAAGCGGGAGGTAGCTCCTACAATGAGCAGTTCTTC.

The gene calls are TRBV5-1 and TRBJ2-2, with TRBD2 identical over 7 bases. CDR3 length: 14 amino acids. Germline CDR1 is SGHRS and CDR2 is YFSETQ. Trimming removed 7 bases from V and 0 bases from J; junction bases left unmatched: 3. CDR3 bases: TGCGCCAGCTTAAGCGGGGCGAACACCGGGGAGCTGTTTTTT. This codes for CASLSGANTGELFF.

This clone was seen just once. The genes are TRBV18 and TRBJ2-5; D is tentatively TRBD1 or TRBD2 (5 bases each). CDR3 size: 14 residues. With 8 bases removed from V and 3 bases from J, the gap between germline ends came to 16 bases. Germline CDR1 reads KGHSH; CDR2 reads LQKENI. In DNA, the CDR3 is TGTGCCAGCGCCCCGGGGACGGCTAAAGAGACCCAGTACTTC. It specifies CASAPGTAKETQYF.

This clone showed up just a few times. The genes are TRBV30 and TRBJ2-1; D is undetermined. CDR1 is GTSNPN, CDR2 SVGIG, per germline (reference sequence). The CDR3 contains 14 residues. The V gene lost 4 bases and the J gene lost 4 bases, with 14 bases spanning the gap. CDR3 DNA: TGTGCCTGGAAAAGAGGAGCGAATTACAATGAGCAGTTCTTC. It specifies CAWKRGANYNEQFF.

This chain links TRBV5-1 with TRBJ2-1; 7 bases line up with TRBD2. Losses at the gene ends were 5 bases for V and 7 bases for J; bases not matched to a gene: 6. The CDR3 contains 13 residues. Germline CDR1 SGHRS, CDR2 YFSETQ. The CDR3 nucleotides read TGCGCCAGCAGTCCCCTCGGGAGGAATGAGCAGTTCTTC. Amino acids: CASSPLGRNEQFF.

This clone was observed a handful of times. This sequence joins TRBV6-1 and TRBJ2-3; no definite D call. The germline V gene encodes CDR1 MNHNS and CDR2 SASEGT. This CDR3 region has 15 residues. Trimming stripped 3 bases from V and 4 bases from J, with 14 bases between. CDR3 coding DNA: TGTGCCAGCAGTGACAGGTACGGCGGCTCAGATACGCAGTATTTT. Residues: CASSDRYGGSDTQYF.